Listed here are 17 T cell receptor beta chains from one sample, sequenced in a study of OX40 agonist ivuxolimab in advanced cancers. Clones were read by immunoSEQ multiplex PCR, and TCRdb kept only the in-frame ones, dropping some. The sample has about 79,000 clones; 94% are singletons. The sample was CD4+ or CD8+ T cells sorted from blood, taken in a trial of the OX40 agonist ivuxolimab. All receptors come from an adult with an advanced solid tumor such as melanoma, head and neck, liver or kidney cancer.

The V and J genes are TRBV7-6 and TRBJ2-1, with D possibly being TRBD1 (5 bases). The germline V gene encodes CDR1 SGHVS and CDR2 FNYEAQ. The CDR3 sequence is 16 residues long. V lost 1 base to trimming and J lost 6 bases, with 16 bases between them. The CDR3 nucleotides read TGTGCCAGCAGCTTAGTTTCGTCAGGGTGGGGCAATGAGCAGTTCTTC. This codes for CASSLVSSGWGNEQFF.

The chain carries TRBV6-5 and TRBJ1-5; TRBD1 matches at 10 bases. J lost 3 bases, V lost 6 bases, and 5 bases had no gene match. The CDR3 extends over 15 amino acids. Looked up from germline, CDR1 is MNHEY and CDR2 is SVGAGI. The CDR3 loop is CASSRTGGFNQPQHF. The CDR3 region has the DNA TGTGCCAGCAGCCGGACAGGGGGATTCAATCAGCCCCAGCATTTT.

This clone appeared once. Germline and junction disagree at one end, which may indicate a read error. V gene TRBV10-3 combines with J gene TRBJ1-3; D unresolved. Germline values: CDR1 ENHRY, CDR2 SYGVKD. The CDR3 is made up of 14 amino acids. CDR3 in DNA: TGTGCCATCAGGGAGTCGAGCTCTGGAAACACCATATATTTT. Protein: CAIRESSSGNTIYF.

The chain couples TRBV7-2 to TRBJ2-1; no clear D. Between the trimmed V and J ends, which lost 2 bases and 8 bases, there was a span of 10 bases. This CDR3 has 13 residues. Germline CDR1 is SGHTA and CDR2 is FQGNSA. CDR3 sequence: CASSLPLYDEQFF. For the CDR3, the DNA is TGTGCCAGCAGCTTACCTCTCTATGATGAGCAGTTCTTC. Filled out from reference TRBV7-2 and TRBJ2-1, the complete variable domain reads GAGVSQSPSNKVTEKGKDVELRCDPISGHTALYWYRQSLGQGLEFLIYFQGNSAPDKSGLPSDRFSAERTGGSVSTLTIQRTQQEDSAVYLCASSLPLYDEQFFGPGTRLTVL.

The V and J genes are TRBV9 and TRBJ2-5; D is unclear. This CDR3 contains 14 residues. Germline assignment: CDR1 SGDLS and CDR2 YYNGEE. V was clipped by 0 bases and J by 3 bases, with 9 bases between them. CDR3 bases: TGTGCCAGCAGCGTAGGCTTTGGGGAAGAGACCCAGTACTTC. Translated: CASSVGFGEETQYF.

The sample holds one count of this clone. This sequence joins TRBV4-1 and TRBJ1-6, with TRBD1 matching over 7 bases. The V segment lost 4 bases and the J segment 3 bases; nucleotides outside the gene matches: 3. Germline-derived CDR1 and CDR2 are MGHRA and YSYEKL. The CDR3 is made up of 15 amino acids. This CDR3 is CASSPRQGYNSPLHF. The DNA for the CDR3 is TGCGCCAGCAGCCCGCGACAGGGCTATAATTCACCCCTCCACTTT.

Comments on this clone: Other DNA sequences in the sample encode the same CDR3. V is TRBV7-8 and J is TRBJ2-1; D gene uncertain. Trimming shortened V by 1 base and J by 7 bases, and 5 bases separated the two germline ends. This CDR3 is built from 12 residues. The V gene's germline CDR1 is SGHVS and CDR2 FQNEAQ. CDR3 region: CASSLVGNEQFF. The CDR3 DNA sequence: TGTGCCAGCAGCTTAGTAGGGAATGAGCAGTTCTTC.

This clone was seen once. V usage is TRBV29-1 and J usage is TRBJ1-5; TRBD1 aligns across 9 bases. The trim removed 5 bases at V and 5 bases at J, leaving 7 bases unmatched. The CDR3 runs 14 residues. Germline CDR1 reads SQVTM; CDR2 reads ANQGSEA. The CDR3 spells CSVSGTGPDQPQHF. CDR3 bases: TGCAGCGTTTCGGGGACAGGGCCCGATCAGCCCCAGCATTTT.

The chain combines TRBV5-6 with TRBJ2-3, with 7 bases identical to TRBD1. Germline CDR1 is SGHDT and CDR2 is YYEEEE. There are 18 residues in the CDR3. V lost 0 bases and J lost 0; bases outside the gene matches: 10. CDR3 nucleotide sequence: TGTGCCAGCAGCTTGGTAGGGGGCAGAGGGGTTAGCACAGATACGCAGTATTTT. This sequence encodes CASSLVGGRGVSTDTQYF.

The DNA of the CDR3 is TGTGCCAGCAGTTTGGGGTACGGCTCCTACGAGCAGTACTTC. This codes for CASSLGYGSYEQYF. The chain recombines TRBV27 with TRBJ2-7, with D uncertain. Looked up from germline, CDR1 is MNHEY and CDR2 is SMNVEV (reference sequence). CDR3 length: 14 residues. V gave up 3 bases and J gave up 0 bases, with 9 bases separating them.

This chain connects TRBV28 to TRBJ2-1; TRBD2 agrees at 15 bases. The length of the CDR3 is 17 residues. After removal of 4 bases from V and 4 bases from J, the junction contained 5 bases not matched to a gene. The germline V gene has CDR1 MDHEN and CDR2 SYDVKM. The CDR3: CASSSGLAGGLYNEQFF. The CDR3 DNA follows: TGTGCCAGCAGTTCCGGACTAGCGGGGGGGTTGTACAATGAGCAGTTCTTC.

This chain uses TRBV15 with TRBJ2-1; 8 nucleotides agree with TRBD2. CDR3 length equals 15 residues. Germline V gives CDR1 LNHNV, CDR2 YYDKDF (reference sequence). Losses at the gene ends were 5 bases for V and 7 bases for J; bases not matched to a gene: 10. Here the CDR3 DNA reads TGTGCCACCAGCCCACGGGGTAGCGGGATAAATGAGCAGTTCTTC. It codes for CATSPRGSGINEQFF.

The chain links TRBV7-9 to TRBJ2-7; 7 bases are a match to TRBD1. After removal of 1 base from V and 5 bases from J, the junction contained 2 bases not matched to a gene. The CDR3 extends over 13 amino acids. Germline V gives CDR1 SEHNR, CDR2 FQNEAQ (reference sequence). This CDR3 is CASSLGDSHEQYF. In nucleotides, the CDR3 is TGTGCCAGCAGCTTAGGGGACAGCCACGAGCAGTACTTC.

The J gene is TRBJ2-7, the V gene TRBV2; unclear D gene. The V gene lost 7 bases and the J gene lost 3 bases, with 16 bases spanning the gap. The germline V gene encodes CDR1 SNHLY and CDR2 FYNNEI. This CDR3 has 14 residues. This chain's CDR3 is CASTTLTAVYEQYF. The CDR3 DNA reads TGTGCCAGCACCACCTTGACGGCGGTCTACGAGCAGTACTTC.

CDR3 coding DNA: TGTGCCAGCAGCGTAGACGACGGCCCACCAATTTCGAACACTGAAGCTTTCTTT. Amino acid sequence: CASSVDDGPPISNTEAFF. The chain links TRBV9 to TRBJ1-1, with D hard to call. V was cut by 0 bases and J by 1 base, with 19 bases left in between. Germline assignment: CDR1 SGDLS and CDR2 YYNGEE. The CDR3 spans 18 residues.

The chain recombines TRBV28 with TRBJ2-7; 10 positions agree with TRBD1. Trimming removed 3 bases from V and 2 bases from J; junction bases left unmatched: 1. From germline, CDR1 is MDHEN and CDR2 SYDVKM. The CDR3 is made up of 14 amino acids. The CDR3 DNA reads TGTGCCAGCAGTTTCGGGACAGGGGCCTACGAGCAGTACTTC. Its translation is CASSFGTGAYEQYF.

The CDR3 DNA follows: TGCGCCAGCAGCTATGGCACGGGGAACACTGAAGCTTTCTTT. Translated, it gives CASSYGTGNTEAFF. The chain combines TRBV4-1 with TRBJ1-1; D remains unclear. The germline gives CDR1 MGHRA, CDR2 YSYEKL. The CDR3 covers 14 residues. V lost 5 bases to trimming and J lost 1 base, with 11 bases between them.